The T cell receptor beta chain described here comes from a study of blood T cell repertoires in COVID-19. The repertoire was sequenced with immunoSEQ multiplex PCR; TCRdb's copy has only in-frame clones and lacks some. The sample holds about 180,000 clones, approximately 80% seen once. Exposed study participants had met a COVID-19 case within 2 weeks before entry. The CDR3 has 12 amino acids. The V gene end was trimmed by 10 bases and the J gene end by 3 bases; junction bases not matched to a gene: 4. Germline values: CDR1 MDHEN, CDR2 SYDVKM. The sample consisted of PBMCs or T cells enriched from blood (not recorded which). The clonotype comes from a man between 60 and 75 years old who had been exposed to COVID-19. V gene TRBV28 combines with J gene TRBJ1-1, with 8 bases lining up with TRBD1. The CDR3 is CATGQGYTEAFF. DNA of the CDR3: TGTGCCACCGGACAGGGATACACTGAAGCTTTCTTT.